Presented here are 11 T cell receptor beta chains from one specimen sequenced in a study of blood T cell repertoires in COVID-19. Clones were sequenced by immunoSEQ multiplex PCR, and TCRdb holds only the in-frame ones, with some missing. The sample holds 250,000 to 350,000 clones, nearly 90% seen once. The sample taken for sequencing was PBMCs or T cells enriched from blood (not recorded which). Receptors were obtained from a woman aged 18-29 years with acute COVID-19.

The chain carries TRBV11-3 and TRBJ2-6; 9 bases are a match to TRBD2. The length of the CDR3 is 17 residues. CDR1 and CDR2 from the germline V gene are SGHNT and YENEEA. Trimming took 11 bases from V and 0 from J; bases not matched to a gene: 11. The CDR3 DNA reads as TGTGCCCGCGGGGGGGATTCCGGGGACTCTGGGGCCAACGTCCTGACTTTC. This translates into CARGGDSGDSGANVLTF. Full variable domain (outside the CDR3, taken from reference TRBV11-3 and TRBJ2-6): EAGVVQSPRYKIIEKKQPVAFWCNPISGHNTLYWYLQNLGQGPELLIRYENEEAVDDSQLPKDRFSAERLKGVDSTLKIQPAELGDSAVYLCARGGDSGDSGANVLTFGAGSRLTVL.

The gene calls are TRBV28 and TRBJ1-4; no clear D. V shed 6 bases and J shed 6 bases, with 17 bases lying between them. The V gene's germline CDR1 is MDHEN and CDR2 SYDVKM. This CDR3 spans 15 amino acids. In nucleotides, the CDR3 is TGTGCCAGCAGCCAAGCGGGTCAATCGGATGAAAAACTGTTTTTT. Translating it yields CASSQAGQSDEKLFF.

The V and J genes are TRBV5-1 and TRBJ2-7, with 7 bases lining up with TRBD2. The germline V gene encodes CDR1 SGHRS and CDR2 YFSETQ. V gave up 3 bases and J gave up 2 bases; unmatched junction bases: 2. The CDR3 length is 13 residues. The CDR3 sequence: CASSSREAYEQYF. The CDR3 DNA sequence: TGCGCCAGCAGCTCCCGGGAGGCCTACGAGCAGTACTTC. Based on the CDR3 plus reference TRBV5-1 and TRBJ2-7, the full variable domain is KAGVTQTPRYLIKTRGQQVTLSCSPISGHRSVSWYQQTPGQGLQFLFEYFSETQRNKGNFPGRFSGRQFSNSRSEMNVSTLELGDSALYLCASSSREAYEQYFGPGTRLTVT.

The chain recombines TRBV11-3 with TRBJ1-2, with D perhaps TRBD1 (6 bases). The CDR3 spans 18 residues. Trimming shortened V by 0 bases and J by 8 bases, and 25 bases separated the two germline ends. CDR1 is SGHNT and CDR2 is YENEEA in the germline V gene. This CDR3 is CASSLDPTNSQGTRGYTF. The CDR3 DNA is TGTGCCAGCAGCTTAGACCCCACTAATTCGCAGGGGACGAGGGGCTACACCTTC.

The rearrangement links TRBV6-1 to TRBJ2-6, with TRBD2 identical over 12 bases. Germline lookup yields CDR1 MNHNS and CDR2 SASEGT. The CDR3 contains 19 residues. V trimming: 3 bases; J trimming: 0 bases; junction bases outside the gene matches: 6. The CDR3 sequence is CASSDATSGGLSGANVLTF. The CDR3, as DNA: TGTGCCAGCAGTGATGCGACTAGCGGGGGACTCTCTGGGGCCAACGTCCTGACTTTC.

J is TRBJ2-4 and V is TRBV5-4, with a possible D match to TRBD1 (5 bases). This CDR3 comprises 16 residues. The germline V gene has CDR1 SGHNT and CDR2 YYREEE (reference sequence). Trimming cost V 0 bases and J 0 bases, with 10 bases left between them. The CDR3 loop reads CASSLAGSGAKNIQYF. CDR3 in DNA: TGTGCCAGCAGCTTGGCAGGGTCGGGAGCCAAAAACATTCAGTACTTC.

The V call is TRBV7-3, the J call TRBJ2-7; possible D gene TRBD2, 5 bases. CDR3 length equals 14 residues. Trimming pared 5 bases from V and 0 bases from J, leaving 11 bases between. CDR1 and CDR2 from the germline V gene are SGHTA and FQGTGA. CDR3 coding DNA: TGTGCCAGCAGCCCAAGCCGGGACTCCTACGAGCAGTACTTC. Amino acid sequence: CASSPSRDSYEQYF.

The genes are TRBV18 and TRBJ2-1, with 11 bases identical to TRBD2. Germline V gene lookup returns CDR1 KGHSH and CDR2 LQKENI. The CDR3 spans 18 residues. The ends lost 5 bases at V and 2 bases at J; junction bases unmatched: 11. Here the CDR3 reads CASSFGTSGLGAYNEQFF. In nucleotides, the CDR3 is TGTGCCAGCTCATTCGGGACTAGCGGCCTAGGGGCCTACAATGAGCAGTTCTTC.

The DNA of the CDR3 is TGCGCCAGCAGCTTTATTGGGAGGGCCTACGAGCAGTACTTC. It translates to CASSFIGRAYEQYF. This chain connects TRBV5-1 to TRBJ2-7; 7 bases are shared with TRBD2. CDR1 is SGHRS, CDR2 YFSETQ, per germline. After removal of 2 bases from V and 2 bases from J, the junction contained 4 bases not matched to a gene. The CDR3 has 14 amino acids.

The chain carries TRBV13 and TRBJ2-2; D is unresolved. Germline V gives CDR1 PRHDT, CDR2 FYEKMQ (reference sequence). This CDR3 comprises 17 residues. Between the trimmed V and J ends, which lost 2 bases and 0 bases, there was a span of 13 bases. This CDR3 is CASSLSGPGANTGELFF. CDR3 sequence (DNA): TGTGCCAGCAGCTTATCGGGTCCTGGAGCGAACACCGGGGAGCTGTTTTTT.

The rearrangement joins TRBV9 to TRBJ1-3; D remains unclear. The germline CDR1 and CDR2 sequences are SGDLS and YYNGEE. CDR3 length equals 16 residues. Trimming took off 0 bases at V and 1 base at J, with 11 bases between the two ends. CDR3 sequence reads: CASSVGLGRSGNTIYF. For the CDR3, the DNA is TGTGCCAGCAGCGTAGGATTGGGGAGGTCTGGAAACACCATATATTTT.